Following are 3 T cell receptor beta chains from one sample sequenced in a study of T-cell memory formation after mild COVID-19. TCRdb recomputed calls from the 5' RACE reads with MiXCR, one row per CDR3 protein. This repertoire shows about 340,000 distinct CDR3 sequences, 10% to 15% found once; its top ten account for roughly 23%. Sequenced input: PBMCs or a T cell subset sorted from them (not recorded which). Receptors originate from a young man who had mild COVID-19 (a few samples of this study predate the infection). Cell type and time point are not known.

This chain joins TRBV29-1 and TRBJ2-1; D unresolved. Germline CDR1 is SQVTM and CDR2 is ANQGSEA. V gave up 0 bases and J gave up 4 bases, with 10 bases separating them. The CDR3 runs 14 residues. The CDR3 DNA follows: TGCAGCGTTGAAGACAGGAGCACTTACAATGAGCAGTTCTTC. It translates to CSVEDRSTYNEQFF.

This clonotype appeared a few times. The gene calls are TRBV3-2 and TRBJ2-7; the table's D call of TRBD1 was not tested on the DNA. TRBV3-2 is designated a pseudogene. There are 14 residues in the CDR3. CDR3: CASSHRTENYEQYF. In nucleotides, the CDR3 is TGTGCCAGCAGCCATAGGACAGAAAATTACGAGCAGTACTTC.

There are a few counts of this clonotype. V usage is TRBV27 and J usage is TRBJ2-7; tentative D call: TRBD2 (5 bases). V gave up 3 bases and J gave up 0 bases, with 6 bases separating them. The CDR3 is 13 amino acids. CDR1 and CDR2 from the germline V gene are MNHEY and SMNVEV (reference sequence). The CDR3 sequence: CASSLRVSYEQYF. The CDR3 region has the DNA TGTGCCAGCAGTTTGAGGGTCTCCTACGAGCAGTACTTC.